What follows is one T cell receptor (beta chain) and its context. What it recognizes is unknown. These data belong to a study of T cells expressing NK-cell markers. Overall study context: According to the study, TCR beta repertoires originated from sorted CD3+CD56+NKG2C+, CD3+CD56+NKG2C- and CD3+CD56-NKG2C+ T cells. Seven donors tested HCMV-seropositive and one tested seronegative among the eight sequenced.

The CDR3 totals 13 residues. Germline loops: CDR1 DFQATT, CDR2 SNEGSKA (reference sequence). The study, taken as a whole, reports: Roughly 1.0-8% of CD8+ T cells in roughly six donors belonged to dominant NKG2C+ clonotypes. Where a handful of donors were concerned, these clonotypes also led the CD3+CD56-NKG2C+ fraction.

After re-calling the 5' RACE reads, TCRdb lists one entry per CDR3 protein, DNA absent. The listing contains roughly 390,000 distinct CDR3 sequences. Sequenced material: blood T cells: a sorted CD56 or NKG2C T cell subset, CD4+ or CD8+ T cells, or bulk PBMC T cells (not recorded which). The chain links TRBV20-1 to TRBJ2-5; absent DNA, TCRdb's TRBD2 call cannot be checked. The receptor comes from a woman aged 50 to 65 in good health. The CDR3 protein is CSASSRSSETQYF.